Listed below are T cell receptor beta chains from one sample, sequenced in a study of cytomegalovirus exposure and HLA in healthy donors. The table came from immunoSEQ multiplex PCR; TCRdb's copy has only in-frame clones and leaves some out. The data hold approximately 140,000 clones, with roughly three quarters observed a single time. Sequenced sample: PBMCs. The receptors shown here come from a woman in her fifties or sixties in good health and CMV-seronegative. CDR3s include the opening cysteine and the closing phenylalanine or tryptophan. Fields, in order: J gene, clone size, D gene, V gene, CDR3 DNA, CDR3 protein. The D gene is left open where the match is weak. The listing skips clone size in some rows; elsewhere it reads once, few, many or a size class.

TRBJ1-2 few NA TRBV5-4 TGTGCCAGCAGCTTGGGGAAGGCGGATGGCTACACCTTC CASSLGKADGYTF
TRBJ2-1 few TRBD2 TRBV6-6 TGTGCCAGCAGTTACTCGGGGGCGACTAGCGGGAGTGAGCAGTTCTTC CASSYSGATSGSEQFF
TRBJ1-1 NA NA TRBV7-3 TGTGCCAGCAGCTTCTTTGGGGGCACGAACACTGAAGCTTTCTTT CASSFFGGTNTEAFF
TRBJ2-1 NA TRBD1 TRBV27 TGTGCCAGCAGTTTAAGGCCCGTGGACAGGAGAACCTACAATGAGCAGTTCTTC CASSLRPVDRRTYNEQFF
TRBJ1-2 NA NA TRBV25-1 TGTGCCAGCAGTCTGAACTCCGTAGGAGCTAACTATGGCTACACCTTC CASSLNSVGANYGYTF
TRBJ1-3 NA TRBD1 TRBV5-1 TGCGCCAGCAGCTTACAGGGGGACTCTGGAAACACCATATATTTT CASSLQGDSGNTIYF
TRBJ2-7 NA NA TRBV20-1 TGCAGTGCTAACCCCCGCCACGAGCAGTACTTC CSANPRHEQYF
TRBJ2-2 few NA TRBV7-9 TGTGCCAGCAGCAGGGGACTGAACACCGGGGAGCTGTTTTTT CASSRGLNTGELFF
TRBJ1-2 NA TRBD1 TRBV5-1 TGCGCCAGCAGCTGGGACAGGACTCCCTATGGCTACACCTTC CASSWDRTPYGYTF
TRBJ1-2 NA TRBD1 TRBV4-2 TGTGCCAGCAGCCAAACAGGGGCACCCTATGGCTACACCTTC CASSQTGAPYGYTF
TRBJ2-7 NA NA TRBV30 TGTGCCTGGGCTAAGACAGGTCTTGGAAGCTACGAGCAGTACTTC CAWAKTGLGSYEQYF
TRBJ2-7 NA TRBD1 TRBV6-5 TGTGCCAGCAGCCGGCCGGGACAGAGTTACGAGCAGTACTTC CASSRPGQSYEQYF
TRBJ2-7 NA NA TRBV10-2 TGCGCCAGCAGTGATGACGGAGGGGGCACCTACGAGCAGTACTTC CASSDDGGGTYEQYF
TRBJ2-1 NA TRBD1 TRBV27 TGTGCCAGCAGTTCCTTCCTGCGACAGGGGTTTAGGCAGTTCTTC CASSSFLRQGFRQFF
TRBJ2-1 NA TRBD1 TRBV29-1 TGCAGCGTCACAGGGGGCTACGAGCAGTTCTTC CSVTGGYEQFF
TRBJ2-1 NA TRBD2 TRBV5-1 TGCGCCAGCAGCCGGTCCCCGAACTCGGGGGGCAATGAGCAGTTCTTC CASSRSPNSGGNEQFF
TRBJ1-2 NA NA TRBV30 TGTGCCTGGAGCGACAACAGGGACCCCCAGAACTATGGCTACACCTTC CAWSDNRDPQNYGYTF
TRBJ2-1 few TRBD2 TRBV30 TGTGCCTGGACCCTACCGGGACTAGGACACAATGAGCAGTTCTTC CAWTLPGLGHNEQFF
TRBJ2-5 NA TRBD2 TRBV28 TGTGCCAGCAGTTTTAGCGGGAGTAGGAAGACCCAGTACTTC CASSFSGSRKTQYF
TRBJ2-3 NA NA TRBV4-1 TGCGCCAGCAGCCACAAGATACTCTACACAGATACGCAGTATTTT CASSHKILYTDTQYF
TRBJ1-1 NA NA TRBV19 TGTGCCAGTAGTAACCCTCGATTGGTTAGAAACACTGAAGCTTTCTTT CASSNPRLVRNTEAFF
TRBJ1-2 NA TRBD1 TRBV19 TGTGCCAGTAGTAACAGGGGACAGGACCACTATGGCTACACCTTC CASSNRGQDHYGYTF
TRBJ2-1 NA TRBD1 TRBV6-1 TGTGCCAGCAGTCGGAACCGGGACAGGGAGTTCTTC CASSRNRDREFF
TRBJ1-1 once NA TRBV19 TGTGCCAGTAGTATAGGGCAGGAGAACACTGAAGCTTTCTTT CASSIGQENTEAFF
TRBJ1-6 NA TRBD1 TRBV5-1 TGCGCCAGCAGCCTGGGGGAACAGGGGAATTCACCCCTCCACTTT CASSLGEQGNSPLHF
TRBJ2-7 NA TRBD2 TRBV28 TGTGCCAGCACCGCTAGCGGGAAGCCCTACGAGCAGTACTTC CASTASGKPYEQYF
TRBJ1-5 NA TRBD1 TRBV28 TGTGCCAGCAGTTTATTGGACAGGGGGTATGATCAGCCCCAGCATTTT CASSLLDRGYDQPQHF
TRBJ2-2 few NA TRBV10-1 TGCGCCAGCAGTGGGGGGGTGCTGAACACCGGGGAGCTGTTTTTT CASSGGVLNTGELFF
TRBJ2-2 NA TRBD1 TRBV7-6 TGTGCCAGCAGCTCCCGGACAGGGAGGTCCGGGGAGCTGTTTTTT CASSSRTGRSGELFF
TRBJ2-1 few TRBD2 TRBV30 TGTGCCTGCGAACTAGCGGGAGCTAGCAATGAGCAGTTCTTC CACELAGASNEQFF
TRBJ2-1 once NA TRBV4-1 TGCGCCAGCAGCCAAGGTAGCAATCTGGAGTACAATGAGCAGTTCTTC CASSQGSNLEYNEQFF
TRBJ2-2 NA NA TRBV7-9 TGTGCCAGCAGCCCAGGCGGGGCTCCAAGGGGGGAGCTGTTTTTT CASSPGGAPRGELFF
TRBJ1-6 NA TRBD1 TRBV5-4 TGTGCCAGCAGCCCGGGACAGGGGTCCACATTGCGTAATTCACCCCTCCACTTT CASSPGQGSTLRNSPLHF
TRBJ2-3 NA TRBD2 TRBV7-8 TGTGCCAGCAGCCCAAGGACTAGCGCAGATACGCAGTATTTT CASSPRTSADTQYF
TRBJ1-5 NA NA TRBV28 TGTGCCAGCAGCTCGCCTCCCCTGACTGAGAGGCCCCAGCATTTT CASSSPPLTERPQHF
TRBJ2-2 NA NA TRBV6-5 TGTGCCAGCAGCTTAGGACTTAACACCGGGGAGCTGTTTTTT CASSLGLNTGELFF
TRBJ1-2 NA TRBD1 TRBV6-5 TGTGCCAGCAGTCTAAGCCCGACAGGGTATGGCTACACCTTC CASSLSPTGYGYTF
TRBJ2-5 NA TRBD1 TRBV6-6 TGTGCCAGCAGTTACTCGGGAGGGACAGGGGTAGAGACCCAGTACTTC CASSYSGGTGVETQYF
TRBJ1-6 NA NA TRBV7-6 TGTGCCAGCAGCTTAGTCGGGGTTAGCTCCTATAATTCACCCCTCCACTTT CASSLVGVSSYNSPLHF
TRBJ2-7 NA NA TRBV6-6 TGTGCCAGCGACGAGGGGGTAGCGGGTACAATTTACGAGCAGTACTTC CASDEGVAGTIYEQYF
TRBJ2-7 once TRBD2 TRBV5-4 TGTGCCAGCAGCTTGCTCAAGTTAGCGGGGGGGTTCCACGAGCAGTACTTC CASSLLKLAGGFHEQYF
TRBJ1-1 NA NA TRBV28 TGTGCCAGCAGCTCAGGGGCATTGAACACTGAAGCTTTCTTT CASSSGALNTEAFF
TRBJ2-2 NA TRBD1 TRBV4-1 TGCGCCAGCAGGGACAGGGTTATCACCGGGGAGCTGTTTTTT CASRDRVITGELFF
TRBJ2-3 NA TRBD2 TRBV14 TGTGCCAGCAGCCGGGACTACGCCCAGGGTACGCAGTATTTT CASSRDYAQGTQYF
TRBJ1-2 NA NA TRBV5-1 TGCGCCAGCAGCCCCTCCCTCGGACAAACCTATGGCTACACCTTC CASSPSLGQTYGYTF
TRBJ2-3 NA TRBD2 TRBV5-1 TGCGCCAGCAGCTCGGGACTAGCGGGGTACACAGATACGCAGTATTTT CASSSGLAGYTDTQYF